This T cell receptor (beta chain) was identified during a study of blood T cell repertoires in COVID-19. Study as a whole: Collection of acute and convalescent COVID-19 samples took place in the United States, Italy and Spain. T cells, B-cell-depleted T cells, or PBMCs provided the cDNA or gDNA that served as material.

Trimming took 5 bases from V and 1 from J, leaving 13 bases between them. The V gene's germline CDR1 is SGHRS and CDR2 YFSETQ. The length of the CDR3 is 15 residues. Authors' analysis steps: The authors estimated nucleated cell counts from reference gene primer amplification. The repertoire was sequenced with immunoSEQ multiplex PCR; TCRdb's copy has only in-frame clones and lacks some. The V and J calls and clone size were taken over from that table, and D and trimming were inferred from the DNA. The sample has 270,000 or so clones, around 81% seen once. This sequence joins TRBV5-1 and TRBJ2-1; a possible D gene is TRBD1 (5 bases). Material for sequencing was peripheral blood. This receptor was taken from a woman aged 55-70 years with active or convalescent COVID-19. The CDR3 bases are TGCGCCAGCAGGGGATCTCAGGGTTCCTACAATGAGCAGTTCTTC. Translation gives CASRGSQGSYNEQFF.